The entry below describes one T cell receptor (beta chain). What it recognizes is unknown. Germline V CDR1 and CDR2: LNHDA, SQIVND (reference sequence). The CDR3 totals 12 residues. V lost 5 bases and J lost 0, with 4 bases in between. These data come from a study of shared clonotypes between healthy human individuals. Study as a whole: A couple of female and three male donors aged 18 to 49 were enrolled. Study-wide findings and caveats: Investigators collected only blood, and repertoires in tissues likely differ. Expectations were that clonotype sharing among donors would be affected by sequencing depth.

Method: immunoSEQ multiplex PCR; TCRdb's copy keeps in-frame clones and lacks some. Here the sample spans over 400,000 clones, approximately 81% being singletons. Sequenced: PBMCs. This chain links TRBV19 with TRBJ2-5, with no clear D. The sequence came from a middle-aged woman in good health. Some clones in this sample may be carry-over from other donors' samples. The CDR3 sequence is CASSAHQETQYF. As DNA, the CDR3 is TGTGCCAGTAGTGCGCACCAAGAGACCCAGTACTTC.